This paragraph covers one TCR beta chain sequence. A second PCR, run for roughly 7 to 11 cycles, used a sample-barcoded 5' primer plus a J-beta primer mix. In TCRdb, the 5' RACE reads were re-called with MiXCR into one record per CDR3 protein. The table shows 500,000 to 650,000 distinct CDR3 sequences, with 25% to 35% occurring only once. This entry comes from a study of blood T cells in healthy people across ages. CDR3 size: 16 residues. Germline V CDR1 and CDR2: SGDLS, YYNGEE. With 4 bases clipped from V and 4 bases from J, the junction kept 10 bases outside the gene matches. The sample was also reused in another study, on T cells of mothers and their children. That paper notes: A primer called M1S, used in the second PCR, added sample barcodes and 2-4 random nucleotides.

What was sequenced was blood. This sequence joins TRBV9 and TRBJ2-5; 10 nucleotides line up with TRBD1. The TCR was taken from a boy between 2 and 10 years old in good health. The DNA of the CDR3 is TGTGCCAGCAGCTTCCGGGACAGGGGATCGGGAGAGACCCAGTACTTC. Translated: CASSFRDRGSGETQYF. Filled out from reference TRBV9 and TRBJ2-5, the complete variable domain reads DSGVTQTPKHLITATGQRVTLRCSPRSGDLSVYWYQQSLDQGLQFLIQYYNGEERAKGNILERFSAQQFPDLHSELNLSSLELGDSALYFCASSFRDRGSGETQYFGPGTRLLVL.